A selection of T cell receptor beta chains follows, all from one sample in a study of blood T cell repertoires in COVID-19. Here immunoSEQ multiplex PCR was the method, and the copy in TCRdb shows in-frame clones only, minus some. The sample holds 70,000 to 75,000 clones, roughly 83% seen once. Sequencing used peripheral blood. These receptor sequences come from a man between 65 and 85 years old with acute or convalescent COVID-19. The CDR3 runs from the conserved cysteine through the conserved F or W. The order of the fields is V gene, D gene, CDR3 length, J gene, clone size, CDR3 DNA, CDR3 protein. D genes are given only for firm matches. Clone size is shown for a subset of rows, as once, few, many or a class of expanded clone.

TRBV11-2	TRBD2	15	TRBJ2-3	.	TGTGCCAGCAGCCCTAGCGGGAGGGGAGGGGATACGCAGTATTTT	CASSPSGRGGDTQYF
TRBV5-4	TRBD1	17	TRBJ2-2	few	TGTGCCAGCAGCCCCCATTCGGGACAGGGCGCCACCGGGGAGCTGTTTTTT	CASSPHSGQGATGELFF
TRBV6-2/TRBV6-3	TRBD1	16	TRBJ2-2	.	TGTGCCAGCAGTTATTTAGGGACAGACAACACCGGGGAGCTGTTTTTT	CASSYLGTDNTGELFF
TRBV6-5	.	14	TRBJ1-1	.	TGTGCCAGCAGTTACGAGGCCGTTAACACTGAAGCTTTCTTT	CASSYEAVNTEAFF
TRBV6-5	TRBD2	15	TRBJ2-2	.	TGTGCCAGCACCGGGACTAGCGGGGGCACCGGGGAGCTGTTTTTT	CASTGTSGGTGELFF
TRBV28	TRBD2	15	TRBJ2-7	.	TGTGCCAGCAGTTTGTTGGAGGGAGGGCTTGGGGAGCAGTACTTC	CASSLLEGGLGEQYF
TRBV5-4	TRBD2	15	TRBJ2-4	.	TGTGCCAGCAGCCTAAAGGGACTAACGGAAAACATTCAGTACTTC	CASSLKGLTENIQYF
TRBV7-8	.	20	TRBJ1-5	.	TGTGCCAGCAGCGCCTACAGGGCTGAAGGGGGTCGTAGGAGCAATCAGCCCCAGCATTTT	CASSAYRAEGGRRSNQPQHF
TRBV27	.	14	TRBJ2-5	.	TGTGCCAGCAGTTTAAGGGGGAACCAAGAGACCCAGTACTTC	CASSLRGNQETQYF
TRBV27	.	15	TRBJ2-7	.	TGTGCCAGTTCCAGGTCCCGGTGGGGGGGGCACGAGCAGTACTTC	CASSRSRWGGHEQYF
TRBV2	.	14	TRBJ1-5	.	TGTGCCAGCAGTGTTTATTATAGCAATCAGCCCCAGCATTTT	CASSVYYSNQPQHF
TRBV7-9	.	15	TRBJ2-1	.	TGTGCCAGCAGCCCACGAGCGGAATCCTACAATGAGCAGTTCTTC	CASSPRAESYNEQFF
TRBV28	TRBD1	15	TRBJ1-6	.	TGTGCCAGCAGTACACAGGGGGGCTATAATTCACCCCTCCACTTT	CASSTQGGYNSPLHF
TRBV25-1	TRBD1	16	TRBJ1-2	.	TGTGCCAGCAGTGACTCCGGACAGGGACCTAACTATGGCTACACCTTC	CASSDSGQGPNYGYTF
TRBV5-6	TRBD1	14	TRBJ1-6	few	TGTGCCAGCAGCTATGGGACAGTTAATTCACCCCTCCACTTT	CASSYGTVNSPLHF
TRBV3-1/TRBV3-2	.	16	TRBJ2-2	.	TGTGCCAGCAGCCCCCGGACAGCCTCGAACACCGGGGAGCTGTTTTTT	CASSPRTASNTGELFF
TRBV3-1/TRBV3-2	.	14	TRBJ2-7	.	TGTGCCAGCAGCCGAGGGGGGGAAATCTACGAGCAGTACTTC	CASSRGGEIYEQYF
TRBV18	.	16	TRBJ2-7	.	TGTGCCAGCTCGCCTAACCTCGGGACAAGAGCCTACGAGCAGTACTTC	CASSPNLGTRAYEQYF
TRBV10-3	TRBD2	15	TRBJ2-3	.	TGTGCCACCCGCGGGGGGCGAGGTCCAACAGATACGCAGTATTTT	CATRGGRGPTDTQYF
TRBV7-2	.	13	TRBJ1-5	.	TGTGCCAGCAGCCAGGACAGCATACAGCCCCAGCATTTT	CASSQDSIQPQHF
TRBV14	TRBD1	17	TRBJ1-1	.	TGTGCCAGCAGCCAAGTACAGGGGGATTCTAGATGGACTGAAGCTTTCTTT	CASSQVQGDSRWTEAFF
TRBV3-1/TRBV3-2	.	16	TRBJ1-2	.	TGTGCCAGCAGCCAAGTGTACGAGAGCTTGGCGGGAGGCTACACCTTC	CASSQVYESLAGGYTF
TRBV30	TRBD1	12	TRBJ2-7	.	TGTGCCTGTAGGACAGGGGCGTACGAGCAGTACTTC	CACRTGAYEQYF
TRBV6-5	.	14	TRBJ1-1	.	TGTGCCAGCAGTTACTCGCGGGGGGACACTGAAGCTTTCTTT	CASSYSRGDTEAFF
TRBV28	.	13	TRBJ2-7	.	TGTGCCAGCAGTCTCCCTCCTTTCTACGAGCAGTACTTC	CASSLPPFYEQYF
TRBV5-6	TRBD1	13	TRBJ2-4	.	TGTGCCAGCGGGACAGGGGCGGGAAACATTCAGTACTTC	CASGTGAGNIQYF
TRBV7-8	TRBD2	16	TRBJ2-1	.	TGTGCCAGCACCTCACCGGGACTAGCGGGAGTAGGTGAGCAGTTCTTC	CASTSPGLAGVGEQFF
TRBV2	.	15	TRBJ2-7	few	TGTGCCAGCAGTGAAGCTGACATAATCTCCTACGAGCAGTACTTC	CASSEADIISYEQYF
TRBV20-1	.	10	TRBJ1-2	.	TGCAGTGCCCGCGCGGGTGGCTACACCTTC	CSARAGGYTF
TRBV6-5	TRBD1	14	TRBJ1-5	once	TGTGCCAGCAGTCCGGACAGGGTGGGTCAGCCCCAGCATTTT	CASSPDRVGQPQHF
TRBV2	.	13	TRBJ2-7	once	TGTGCCAGCAGTGACAGGGTAGGCTACGAGCAGTACTTC	CASSDRVGYEQYF
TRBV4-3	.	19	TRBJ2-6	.	TGCGCCAGCAGCCAAGATCATTGGGCAACTCGCTCTGGGGCCAACGTCCTGACTTTC	CASSQDHWATRSGANVLTF
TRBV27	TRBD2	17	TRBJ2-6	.	TGTGCCAGCAGCCGAGCGGGGGGACGCTCTGGGGCCAACGTCCTGACTTTC	CASSRAGGRSGANVLTF
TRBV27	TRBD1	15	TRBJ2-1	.	TGTGCCAGCAGTATCGGGACAGGGGATTACAATGAGCAGTTCTTC	CASSIGTGDYNEQFF
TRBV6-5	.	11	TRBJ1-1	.	TGTGCCAGCAGTCTCGAACAGGGAGGGTTCTTT	CASSLEQGGFF
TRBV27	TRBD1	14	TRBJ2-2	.	TGTGCCAGCAGTTTGGCAGGGGGCAACGGGGAGCTGTTTTTT	CASSLAGGNGELFF
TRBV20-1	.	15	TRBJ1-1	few	TGCAGTGCTAGTGGGGGCGGACGAATGAGCACTGAAGCTTTCTTT	CSASGGGRMSTEAFF
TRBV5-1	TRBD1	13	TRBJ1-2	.	TGCGCCAGCAGCGGAACAGGGGGGATTGGCTACACCTTC	CASSGTGGIGYTF
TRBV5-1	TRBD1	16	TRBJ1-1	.	TGCGCCAGCAGCTTGTTTGGGCAGTCAACAGGGGGCGCGGCTTTCTTT	CASSLFGQSTGGAAFF
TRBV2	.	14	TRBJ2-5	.	TGTGCCTTACTGACTCCGAGAGACCAAGAGACCCAGTACTTC	CALLTPRDQETQYF
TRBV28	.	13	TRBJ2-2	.	TGTGCCAGCGGAAAGGAGATTACCGGGGAGCTGTTTTTT	CASGKEITGELFF
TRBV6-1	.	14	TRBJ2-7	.	TGTGCCAGCAGTGAATCGGGATCGAACTACGAGCAGTACTTC	CASSESGSNYEQYF
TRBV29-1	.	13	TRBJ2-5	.	TGCAGCGTTGAATACCAGATGGAAGAGACCCAGTACTTC	CSVEYQMEETQYF
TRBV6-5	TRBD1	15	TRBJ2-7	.	TGTGCCAGCCGAACCCCGACAGGGAAAAACGGAGAGCAGTACTTC	CASRTPTGKNGEQYF
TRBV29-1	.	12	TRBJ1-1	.	TGCAGCGTCCCCGGGGGAAGCACTGAAGCTTTCTTT	CSVPGGSTEAFF
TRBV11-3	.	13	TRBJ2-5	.	TGTGCCAGCAGCTTACCCGGGGAAGAGACCCAGTACTTC	CASSLPGEETQYF
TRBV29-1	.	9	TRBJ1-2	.	TGCAGCGTTTTGGAGGGCTACACCTTC	CSVLEGYTF
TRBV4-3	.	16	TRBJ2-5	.	TGCGCCAGCAGCCTCCAACTGGTGCGGTCTGAAGAGACCCAGTACTTC	CASSLQLVRSEETQYF
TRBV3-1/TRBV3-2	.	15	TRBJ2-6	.	TGTGCCAGCAGCCCGGACAGTTCCGGGGCCAACGTCCTGACTTTC	CASSPDSSGANVLTF
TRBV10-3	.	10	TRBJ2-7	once	TGTGCCATACAGGGCTACGAGCAGTACTTC	CAIQGYEQYF
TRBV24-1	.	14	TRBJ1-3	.	TGTGCCACCAGTGAGGGGGGAAATGGAAACACCATATATTTT	CATSEGGNGNTIYF
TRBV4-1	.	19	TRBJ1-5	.	TGCGCCAGCAGCCAACCCTTGACCCACGGCGACTTCGGCAATCAGCCCCAGCATTTT	CASSQPLTHGDFGNQPQHF
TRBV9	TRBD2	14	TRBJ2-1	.	TGTGCCAGCAGCGTTAGCGGGACTGCCAATGAGCAGTTCTTC	CASSVSGTANEQFF
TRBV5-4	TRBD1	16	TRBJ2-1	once	TGTGCCAGCAGCCGCTCCGGGACAGGGGCGCTCAATGAGCAGTTCTTC	CASSRSGTGALNEQFF
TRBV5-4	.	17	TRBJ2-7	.	TGTGCCAGCAGCCGGGGAGGCGGGAACCCGAACTCCTACGAGCAGTACTTC	CASSRGGGNPNSYEQYF